The rows below give T cell receptor beta chains drawn from one sample of a study of cytomegalovirus exposure and HLA in healthy donors. Clones were read by immunoSEQ multiplex PCR, and TCRdb kept only the in-frame ones, dropping some. The sample lists around 37,000 clones; around 70% were seen once. The material sequenced was PBMCs. These receptors all stem from a man aged 25 to 40 in good health and CMV-seronegative. The CDR3 runs from the conserved cysteine through the conserved F or W. A D gene is named only where the DNA matches it firmly. Clone size is given for some rows only: seen once, a few or many times, or a class if the clone is expanded.

D gene: TRBD1; V gene: TRBV30; J gene: TRBJ1-5; clone size: NA; CDR3 DNA: TGTGCCTGGAGTGGACAGGGTCTACAGCCCCAGCATTTT; CDR3 protein: CAWSGQGLQPQHF
D gene: NA; V gene: TRBV29-1; J gene: TRBJ2-1; clone size: NA; CDR3 DNA: TGCAGCGTTGAAAGGGGTTTGGTTGATGAGCAGTTCTTC; CDR3 protein: CSVERGLVDEQFF
D gene: TRBD2; V gene: TRBV5-4; J gene: TRBJ2-5; clone size: NA; CDR3 DNA: TGTGCCAGCAGCGGGACTAGCGGGCCGGGGGAGACCCAGTACTTC; CDR3 protein: CASSGTSGPGETQYF
D gene: NA; V gene: TRBV5-4; J gene: TRBJ1-3; clone size: NA; CDR3 DNA: TGTGCCAGCAGCTTGGTCGGTGGAAACACCATATATTTT; CDR3 protein: CASSLVGGNTIYF
D gene: TRBD2; V gene: TRBV28; J gene: TRBJ2-5; clone size: NA; CDR3 DNA: TGTGCCAGCAGTTTTAGCGGGAGGTTCATAGAGACCCAGTACTTC; CDR3 protein: CASSFSGRFIETQYF
D gene: NA; V gene: TRBV18; J gene: TRBJ1-4; clone size: NA; CDR3 DNA: TGTGCCAGCTCACCACGGGCGACAGAGGAAAAACTGTTTTTT; CDR3 protein: CASSPRATEEKLFF
D gene: TRBD2; V gene: TRBV19; J gene: TRBJ2-1; clone size: NA; CDR3 DNA: TGTGCCAGTAGGGCAGCGGGAGAGGTATACAATGAGCAGTTCTTC; CDR3 protein: CASRAAGEVYNEQFF
D gene: NA; V gene: TRBV7-2; J gene: TRBJ2-3; clone size: NA; CDR3 DNA: TGTGCCAGCAAGGCGGCACGTGGCACAGATACGCAGTATTTT; CDR3 protein: CASKAARGTDTQYF
D gene: NA; V gene: TRBV27; J gene: TRBJ1-2; clone size: NA; CDR3 DNA: TGTGCCAGCAGACCGACGGGACTGGATTGGGACCCCTATGGCTACACCTTC; CDR3 protein: CASRPTGLDWDPYGYTF
D gene: TRBD1; V gene: TRBV11-2; J gene: TRBJ1-4; clone size: NA; CDR3 DNA: TGTGCCAGCAGCTTAGGTCAGGGGGGTACTAATGAAAAACTGTTTTTT; CDR3 protein: CASSLGQGGTNEKLFF
D gene: TRBD1; V gene: TRBV5-1; J gene: TRBJ2-3; clone size: NA; CDR3 DNA: TGCGCCAGCAGACAGGGGGCAGATACGCAGTATTTT; CDR3 protein: CASRQGADTQYF
D gene: TRBD2; V gene: TRBV14; J gene: TRBJ2-3; clone size: NA; CDR3 DNA: TGTGCCAGCAGCCAAGGGTCGGGGGGTACGCAGTATTTT; CDR3 protein: CASSQGSGGTQYF
D gene: NA; V gene: TRBV18; J gene: TRBJ2-5; clone size: NA; CDR3 DNA: TGTGCCAGCTCACCTTGGGCGGGTGAGACCCAGTACTTC; CDR3 protein: CASSPWAGETQYF
D gene: TRBD2; V gene: TRBV11-2; J gene: TRBJ2-7; clone size: NA; CDR3 DNA: TGTGCCAGCAGCTTAGTCGGGGGGACCGAGCAGTACTTC; CDR3 protein: CASSLVGGTEQYF
D gene: NA; V gene: TRBV7-8; J gene: TRBJ2-2; clone size: NA; CDR3 DNA: TGTGCCAGCAGTGGGACTCAGAACACCGGGGAGCTGTTTTTT; CDR3 protein: CASSGTQNTGELFF
D gene: TRBD1; V gene: TRBV5-4; J gene: TRBJ2-1; clone size: NA; CDR3 DNA: TGTGCCAGCAGCCCACTCAGGGGGAGCTCAGACAATGAGCAGTTCTTC; CDR3 protein: CASSPLRGSSDNEQFF
D gene: TRBD1; V gene: TRBV27; J gene: TRBJ1-1; clone size: NA; CDR3 DNA: TGTGCCAGCAGAGACAGGACAGGGACGAACACTGAAGCTTTCTTT; CDR3 protein: CASRDRTGTNTEAFF
D gene: NA; V gene: TRBV28; J gene: TRBJ2-7; clone size: NA; CDR3 DNA: TGTGCCAGCAGTCCTAACGGGGTTTCCTACGAGCAGTACTTC; CDR3 protein: CASSPNGVSYEQYF
D gene: NA; V gene: TRBV2; J gene: TRBJ1-1; clone size: NA; CDR3 DNA: TGTGCCAGCAGCGCCAATCCGCGTGCTGAAGCTTTCTTT; CDR3 protein: CASSANPRAEAFF
D gene: NA; V gene: TRBV28; J gene: TRBJ2-7; clone size: NA; CDR3 DNA: TGTGCCAGCAGTCAAACTCGGGAGCAGTACTTC; CDR3 protein: CASSQTREQYF
D gene: TRBD2; V gene: TRBV7-3; J gene: TRBJ2-1; clone size: NA; CDR3 DNA: TGTGCCAGCAGCGCGACTAGCGGTTCCTACAATGAGCAGTTCTTC; CDR3 protein: CASSATSGSYNEQFF
D gene: NA; V gene: TRBV28; J gene: TRBJ1-3; clone size: NA; CDR3 DNA: TGTGCCAGCAGTACTCCCAGGTCGTATAGCTCTGGAAACACCATATATTTT; CDR3 protein: CASSTPRSYSSGNTIYF
D gene: NA; V gene: TRBV6-1; J gene: TRBJ1-6; clone size: few; CDR3 DNA: TGTGCCAGCAGTGAAAGGTTCAGGGATAATTCACCCCTCCACTTT; CDR3 protein: CASSERFRDNSPLHF
D gene: NA; V gene: TRBV5-1; J gene: TRBJ2-3; clone size: NA; CDR3 DNA: TGCGCCAGCAGCTTAGCAGGGAAGGCAGATACGCAGTATTTT; CDR3 protein: CASSLAGKADTQYF
D gene: NA; V gene: TRBV7-6; J gene: TRBJ2-1; clone size: NA; CDR3 DNA: TGTGCCAGCAGCACCCGCGTGGCGGGGCTTTTTTCCTACAATGAGCAGTTCTTC; CDR3 protein: CASSTRVAGLFSYNEQFF
D gene: NA; V gene: TRBV11-2; J gene: TRBJ2-7; clone size: NA; CDR3 DNA: TGTGCCAGCAGCTTAGAATCCCCACTCTCCTACGAGCAGTACTTC; CDR3 protein: CASSLESPLSYEQYF
D gene: NA; V gene: TRBV18; J gene: TRBJ1-2; clone size: NA; CDR3 DNA: TGTGCCAGCTCATCGAGCTCCGCCGGTGGCTACACCTTC; CDR3 protein: CASSSSSAGGYTF
D gene: TRBD2; V gene: TRBV14; J gene: TRBJ2-1; clone size: NA; CDR3 DNA: TGTGCCAGCAGCCAAGTCGCGGGAGGGTCGACCTCCTACAATGAGCAGTTCTTC; CDR3 protein: CASSQVAGGSTSYNEQFF
D gene: NA; V gene: TRBV6-5; J gene: TRBJ1-5; clone size: NA; CDR3 DNA: TGTGCCAGCAGTTCCACAGGGCATGGGCTTAATCAGCCCCAGCATTTT; CDR3 protein: CASSSTGHGLNQPQHF
D gene: NA; V gene: TRBV6-6; J gene: TRBJ2-3; clone size: NA; CDR3 DNA: TGTGCCAGCAGTTACTTAGACACAGATACGCAGTATTTT; CDR3 protein: CASSYLDTDTQYF
D gene: TRBD2; V gene: TRBV11-2; J gene: TRBJ2-1; clone size: NA; CDR3 DNA: TGTGCCAGCAGACAGGGGACTAGCCAGTTCTTC; CDR3 protein: CASRQGTSQFF
D gene: NA; V gene: TRBV6-4; J gene: TRBJ2-2; clone size: NA; CDR3 DNA: TGTGCCAGCAGTGCGGGAGACACCGGGGAGCTGTTTTTT; CDR3 protein: CASSAGDTGELFF
D gene: TRBD1; V gene: TRBV6-5; J gene: TRBJ2-2; clone size: NA; CDR3 DNA: TGTGCCAGCAGTTACTCGCCTTACAGGGGAACCGGGGAGCTGTTTTTT; CDR3 protein: CASSYSPYRGTGELFF
D gene: TRBD1; V gene: TRBV6-5; J gene: TRBJ1-1; clone size: NA; CDR3 DNA: TGTGCCAGCAGTTCCAGGACAGGGGGGAACACTGAAGCTTTCTTT; CDR3 protein: CASSSRTGGNTEAFF
D gene: TRBD1; V gene: TRBV2; J gene: TRBJ1-1; clone size: NA; CDR3 DNA: TGTGCCAGCAGCGGACAGGGGTTCACTGAAGCTTTCTTT; CDR3 protein: CASSGQGFTEAFF
D gene: NA; V gene: TRBV19; J gene: TRBJ1-4; clone size: once; CDR3 DNA: TGTGCCAGCCGAATAGAGAACAGGGAAAAACTGTTTTTT; CDR3 protein: CASRIENREKLFF
D gene: TRBD1; V gene: TRBV6-1; J gene: TRBJ2-7; clone size: medium-sized; CDR3 DNA: TGTGCCAGCAGTGAAGCGCACTGGACAGGAGCCGACGAGCAGTACTTC; CDR3 protein: CASSEAHWTGADEQYF
D gene: NA; V gene: TRBV7-6; J gene: TRBJ2-2; clone size: NA; CDR3 DNA: TGTGCCAGCAGCACAAGCACCGGGGAGCTGTTTTTT; CDR3 protein: CASSTSTGELFF
D gene: NA; V gene: TRBV7-8; J gene: TRBJ2-7; clone size: NA; CDR3 DNA: TGTGCCAGCAGCTCCAGGCGACAGGGGACTAATGGAGGCGAGCAGTACTTC; CDR3 protein: CASSSRRQGTNGGEQYF
D gene: TRBD2; V gene: TRBV6-5; J gene: TRBJ2-1; clone size: NA; CDR3 DNA: TGTGCCAGCAGTTACTCTTTGAGGGAGGGGCAGTTCTTC; CDR3 protein: CASSYSLREGQFF
D gene: TRBD1; V gene: TRBV19; J gene: TRBJ2-3; clone size: NA; CDR3 DNA: TGTGCCAGTAGGAGGGACAGGCGAGATACGCAGTATTTT; CDR3 protein: CASRRDRRDTQYF
D gene: NA; V gene: TRBV7-2; J gene: TRBJ2-7; clone size: NA; CDR3 DNA: TGTGCCAGCAGCTTAGATGTCGGGGAGCAGTACTTC; CDR3 protein: CASSLDVGEQYF
D gene: TRBD1; V gene: TRBV6-5; J gene: TRBJ1-1; clone size: once; CDR3 DNA: TGTGCCAGCAGTTACGGGGGGACAGCACTTAGGGCTTTCTTT; CDR3 protein: CASSYGGTALRAFF
D gene: TRBD1; V gene: TRBV5-1; J gene: TRBJ1-3; clone size: few; CDR3 DNA: TGCGCCAGCAGCTTGGGGGGGACAGACTCTGGAAACACCATATATTTT; CDR3 protein: CASSLGGTDSGNTIYF
D gene: NA; V gene: TRBV7-2; J gene: TRBJ2-3; clone size: NA; CDR3 DNA: TGTGCCAGCAGCTTAATTGACGTACAGCGGATCGTGCAGTATTTT; CDR3 protein: CASSLIDVQRIVQYF
D gene: NA; V gene: TRBV25-1; J gene: TRBJ2-5; clone size: few; CDR3 DNA: TGTGCCAGCAGTGAATTCGGAGGGCCTTCGGAGACCCAGTACTTC; CDR3 protein: CASSEFGGPSETQYF
D gene: NA; V gene: TRBV5-4; J gene: TRBJ2-4; clone size: NA; CDR3 DNA: TGTGCCAGCAGCTTTGGACTAGCCAAAAACATTCAGTACTTC; CDR3 protein: CASSFGLAKNIQYF
D gene: NA; V gene: TRBV5-4; J gene: TRBJ2-3; clone size: NA; CDR3 DNA: TGTGCCAGCAGCTTAGGCAGGAGCACAGATACGCAGTATTTT; CDR3 protein: CASSLGRSTDTQYF
D gene: NA; V gene: TRBV6-6; J gene: TRBJ2-7; clone size: NA; CDR3 DNA: TGTGCCAGCAGTTACTCTACCGAGCAGTACTTC; CDR3 protein: CASSYSTEQYF
D gene: NA; V gene: TRBV6-5; J gene: TRBJ1-5; clone size: few; CDR3 DNA: TGTGCCAGCAGTAGGGACACAGGGACCTCGCCCCAGCATTTT; CDR3 protein: CASSRDTGTSPQHF
D gene: TRBD2; V gene: TRBV5-8; J gene: TRBJ2-1; clone size: NA; CDR3 DNA: TGTGCCAGCAGCTTGGTACTAGCGGGCGGGAGTGAGCAGTTCTTC; CDR3 protein: CASSLVLAGGSEQFF
D gene: NA; V gene: TRBV19; J gene: TRBJ2-1; clone size: NA; CDR3 DNA: TGTGCCAGTAGTATAGGGGGCAGGACCTATACTTTCAGCTCCCACAATGAGCAGTTCTTC; CDR3 protein: CASSIGGRTYTFSSHNEQFF
D gene: TRBD1; V gene: TRBV5-5; J gene: TRBJ2-1; clone size: few; CDR3 DNA: TGTGCCAGCAGTTACAGGGGGAATGAGCAGTTCTTC; CDR3 protein: CASSYRGNEQFF
D gene: TRBD1; V gene: TRBV28; J gene: TRBJ1-1; clone size: NA; CDR3 DNA: TGTGCCAGCAGTTTACCGGACAGGGAGGGCTCTGAAGCTTTCTTT; CDR3 protein: CASSLPDREGSEAFF
D gene: TRBD1; V gene: TRBV7-9; J gene: TRBJ2-3; clone size: NA; CDR3 DNA: TGTGCCAGCAGCTTTCGACAGGGAAGCACAGATACGCAGTATTTT; CDR3 protein: CASSFRQGSTDTQYF
D gene: NA; V gene: TRBV5-6; J gene: TRBJ2-7; clone size: few; CDR3 DNA: TGTGCCAGCAGCTTGTCAACGAGCGAGCAGTACTTC; CDR3 protein: CASSLSTSEQYF
D gene: TRBD2; V gene: TRBV2; J gene: TRBJ2-1; clone size: NA; CDR3 DNA: TGTGCCAGCAGTGAAGGGACTAGCCGTAATGAGCAGTTCTTC; CDR3 protein: CASSEGTSRNEQFF